This entry describes one T cell receptor beta chain. This CDR3 spans 17 amino acids. Germline-derived CDR1 and CDR2 are SNHLY and FYNNEI. The ends lost 8 bases at V and 2 bases at J; junction bases unmatched: 16. The sample belongs to a study of blood T cell repertoires in COVID-19. At the level of the study: Whether acute or convalescent, the COVID-19 samples came from the United States, Italy and Spain.

Assay: immunoSEQ multiplex PCR; the TCRdb copy retains only in-frame clones and omits some. The repertoire holds fewer than 300,000 clones, with roughly nine tenths as singletons. The chain employs TRBV2 and TRBJ2-7; 9 positions agree with TRBD1. The TCR was taken from a woman under 40 with COVID-19, enrolled during active disease. The sequenced sample consisted of peripheral blood. CDR3 amino acids: CASFGGPRTGAPYEQYF. The CDR3, as DNA: TGTGCCAGCTTCGGTGGTCCCAGGACAGGGGCCCCCTACGAGCAGTACTTC.